The entry below describes one TCR beta chain. The antigen is unknown. V was pared by 3 bases and J by 6 bases, with 11 bases between. CDR1 and CDR2 (germline): MDHEN, SYDVKM. CDR3 length equals 14 residues. TCRdb's table, derived via immunoSEQ multiplex PCR, lists solely in-frame clones and lacks some. The table includes roughly 2,500,000 clones, 90% to 95% detected once. These data originate in a study of shared clonotypes between healthy human individuals. Study in general: The cohort comprised a couple of women and a few men. Their ages spanned 18 to 49 years.

Findings of the study overall: The researchers took only blood, and tissue repertoires probably look different.

Sequencing was carried out using naive CD4+ T cells from PBMCs. As for subset: CD45RA+ positively selected. This TCR was recovered from a man between 18 and 35 years old in good health. Some clones in this sample may be carry-over from other donors' samples. This chain uses TRBV28 with TRBJ1-4; a possible D gene is TRBD1 (5 bases). CDR3 nucleotides: TGTGCCAGCAGTTTCTCGGGGGGGGATGAAAAACTGTTTTTT. Encoded protein: CASSFSGGDEKLFF.